The T cell receptor beta chain described here comes from a study of cytomegalovirus exposure and HLA in healthy donors. Study-level findings and limits: Only CMV serostatus was available as immune exposure information. Accurate predictions that matched the HLA-A and HLA-B alleles of most subjects were reportedly made from TCR beta sequences.

Primers for the PCR totalled 60 Vbeta and 13 Jbeta. Authors' analysis steps: Unique TCR beta chains totaled some 80 million in a later count, with around 11 million of them shared. The repertoire was sequenced with immunoSEQ multiplex PCR; TCRdb's copy has only in-frame clones and lacks some. For V, J and clone size, that table is used; D and trimming come from the DNA. The table has 200,000 to 250,000 clones, over 80% seen once; the top ten hold 5.4%. Comments on this clone: Its antigen is as yet unknown.

There are 18 residues in the CDR3. The V segment lost 4 bases and the J segment 7 bases; nucleotides outside the gene matches: 15. Germline V gene sequence: CDR1 MNHNS, CDR2 SASEGT. The gene calls are TRBV6-1 and TRBJ1-6, with 8 bases matching TRBD1. The origin of this receptor is a woman in her thirties or forties in good health and CMV-seropositive. Sequencing used PBMCs. In DNA form, the CDR3 reads TGTGCCAGCAGTGGACCCTTCGGGACAGGCTTATCGAATTCACCCCTCCACTTT. This gives the protein CASSGPFGTGLSNSPLHF.